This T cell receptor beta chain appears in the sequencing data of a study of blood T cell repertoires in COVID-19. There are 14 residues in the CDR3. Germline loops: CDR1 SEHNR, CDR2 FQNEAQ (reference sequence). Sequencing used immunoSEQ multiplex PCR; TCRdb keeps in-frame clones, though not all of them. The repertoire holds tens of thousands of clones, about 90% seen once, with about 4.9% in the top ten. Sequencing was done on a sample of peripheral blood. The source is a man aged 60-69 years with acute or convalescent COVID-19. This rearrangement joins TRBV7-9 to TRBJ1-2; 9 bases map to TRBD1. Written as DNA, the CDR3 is TGTGGTTATCAAGAGGGGGACAGGGTCGGTGGCTACACCTTC. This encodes CGYQEGDRVGGYTF.